The 17 T cell receptor beta chains below all came from one sample that was sequenced in a study of technical replicates of blood from a few donors (dated by TCRdb to 2017 to 2019). The library was produced with the immunoSEQ multiplex PCR assay. Imported from immuneACCESS, the table was reduced by TCRdb to in-frame sequences with V and J called. These copies leave out some clones; in studies compared against another copy, an unresolved V gene accounts for under half, and the cause of the remainder is not known. The sample yields approximately 78,000 clones; 95% were counted once. Around 0.24% of the sample goes to the ten largest clones. Sequencing was done on a sample of T cells isolated from PBMCs. The source is a human donor in good health.

This chain connects TRBV5-4 to TRBJ2-1; 11 bases map to TRBD2. The CDR3 is made up of 16 amino acids. The V gene end was trimmed by 2 bases and the J gene end by 5 bases; junction bases not matched to a gene: 6. Germline CDR1 SGHNT, CDR2 YYREEE (reference sequence). The CDR3: CASSLLLAGADNEQFF. The CDR3 region has the DNA TGTGCCAGCAGCTTACTACTAGCGGGAGCTGACAATGAGCAGTTCTTC.

The chain couples TRBV5-1 to TRBJ1-1; 9 bases are shared with TRBD1. The V and J ends lost 4 bases and 1 base, in that order; junction bases with no gene match: 2. CDR3 length equals 14 residues. Germline values: CDR1 SGHRS, CDR2 YFSETQ. CDR3 DNA: TGCGCCAGCAGCCCGGGACAGGGGAACACTGAAGCTTTCTTT. Protein sequence: CASSPGQGNTEAFF. Full variable domain (remainder filled in from reference TRBV5-1 and TRBJ1-1): KAGVTQTPRYLIKTRGQQVTLSCSPISGHRSVSWYQQTPGQGLQFLFEYFSETQRNKGNFPGRFSGRQFSNSRSEMNVSTLELGDSALYLCASSPGQGNTEAFFGQGTRLTVV.

The chain combines TRBV28 with TRBJ2-7, with a possible D match to TRBD1 (6 bases). V lost 6 bases to trimming and J lost 5 bases, with 23 bases between them. This CDR3 spans 16 amino acids. CDR1 is MDHEN, CDR2 SYDVKM, per germline. The CDR3, as DNA: TGTGCCAGCAGCAGACTTTACCGAAGGACAGTTAACGAGCAGTACTTC. This translates into CASSRLYRRTVNEQYF.

This chain uses TRBV6-1 with TRBJ2-4; no clear D gene. The CDR3 runs 16 residues. Trimming took off 4 bases at V and 1 base at J, with 14 bases between the two ends. Germline V gene lookup returns CDR1 MNHNS and CDR2 SASEGT. CDR3 sequence (DNA): TGTGCCAGCAGTGGGGCCCCCACACGCGCCAAAAACATTCAGTACTTC. Protein: CASSGAPTRAKNIQYF.

The chain is built from TRBV28 and TRBJ1-5, with TRBD1 as a possible D gene (5 bases). V lost 6 bases to trimming and J lost 1 base, with 10 bases between them. The CDR3 is 14 residues long. The germline gives CDR1 MDHEN, CDR2 SYDVKM. The CDR3 here is CASSPRVSNQPQHF. The DNA of the CDR3 is TGTGCCAGCAGCCCCAGGGTCAGCAATCAGCCCCAGCATTTT. Complete variable domain (other parts from reference TRBV28 and TRBJ1-5): DVKVTQSSRYLVKRTGEKVFLECVQDMDHENMFWYRQDPGLGLRLIYFSYDVKMKEKGDIPEGYSVSREKKERFSLILESASTNQTSMYLCASSPRVSNQPQHFGDGTRLSIL.

The rearrangement joins TRBV10-3 to TRBJ2-7; D gene ambiguous. Looked up from germline, CDR1 is ENHRY and CDR2 is SYGVKD. V was cut by 7 bases and J by 5 bases, with 6 bases left in between. The CDR3 runs 10 residues. The CDR3 spells CAIKRHEQYF. In DNA form, the CDR3 reads TGTGCCATCAAGCGCCACGAGCAGTACTTC.

This clone showed up just a few times. The genes are TRBV7-2 and TRBJ1-2; D is undetermined. Germline V gene sequence: CDR1 SGHTA, CDR2 FQGNSA. Trimming left V 3 bases short and J 4 bases short, with 12 bases between. This CDR3 is 14 amino acids long. CDR3 coding DNA: TGTGCCAGCAGCTTCATCGGGGTAACCTATGGCTACACCTTC. Amino acids: CASSFIGVTYGYTF.

The chain's CDR3 is CASSTDRTFSYEQYF. CDR3 coding DNA: TGTGCCAGCAGTACGGACAGAACGTTTTCCTACGAGCAGTACTTC. The chain uses TRBV28 and TRBJ2-7, with D tentatively TRBD1 (6 bases). Trimming removed 5 bases at V and 1 base at J, with 15 bases between. This CDR3 region has 15 residues. Per germline, CDR1 MDHEN and CDR2 SYDVKM.

The genes are TRBV7-8 and TRBJ1-4, with unresolved D. The CDR3 sequence is 13 residues long. Germline V gene sequence: CDR1 SGHVS, CDR2 FQNEAQ. Between the trimmed V and J ends, which lost 1 base and 8 bases, there was a span of 8 bases. The CDR3 protein is CASSLGQREKLFF. The CDR3 nucleotides are TGTGCCAGCAGCTTAGGACAAAGGGAAAAACTGTTTTTT.

This clone was observed once. The chain has TRBV5-1 and TRBJ1-1; no firm D call. There are 14 residues in the CDR3. CDR1 is SGHRS, CDR2 YFSETQ, per germline. The V gene lost 2 bases and the J gene lost 4 bases, with 12 bases spanning the gap. CDR3 sequence (DNA): TGCGCCAGCAGCTTCAGGATAGAGAGCACTGAAGCTTTCTTT. Its translation: CASSFRIESTEAFF.

This chain uses TRBV14 with TRBJ2-3; TRBD2 matches at 10 bases. Germline V gene data show CDR1 as SGHDN and CDR2 as FVKESK. The CDR3 has 17 residues. J lost 4 bases, V lost 0 bases, and 7 bases had no gene match. The DNA of the CDR3 is TGTGCCAGCAGCCAAGAAAGCCTAGCGGGAGAAGCAGATACGCAGTATTTT. This encodes CASSQESLAGEADTQYF. The whole variable domain, remainder taken from reference TRBV14 and TRBJ2-3, is EAGVTQFPSHSVIEKGQTVTLRCDPISGHDNLYWYRRVMGKEIKFLLHFVKESKQDESGMPNNRFLAERTGGTYSTLKVQPAELEDSGVYFCASSQESLAGEADTQYFGPGTRLTVL.

The rearrangement links TRBV6-5 to TRBJ1-3, with D perhaps matching TRBD1 (6 bases). There are 15 residues in the CDR3. CDR1 is MNHEY and CDR2 is SVGAGI in the germline V gene. V shed 5 bases and J shed 0 bases, with 11 bases lying between them. CDR3 protein: CASSTDRSSGNTIYF. In nucleotides, the CDR3 is TGTGCCAGCAGTACTGACAGGAGCTCTGGAAACACCATATATTTT.

The chain is built from TRBV5-4 and TRBJ1-1; D call uncertain. The ends were cut back, 2 bases at V and 5 bases at J, with 19 bases in the middle. Germline CDR1 SGHNT, CDR2 YYREEE (reference sequence). The CDR3 covers 16 residues. CDR3 loop: CASSFWTGSRVTEAFF. DNA for the CDR3: TGTGCCAGCAGCTTTTGGACTGGGTCCCGTGTAACTGAAGCTTTCTTT.

The CDR3 bases are TGTGCCAGCAGTGAGCTTAAAAGTAGTCCACTTCCCGGGGAGCTGTTTTTT. It translates to CASSELKSSPLPGELFF. The V call is TRBV2, the J call TRBJ2-2, with no clear D. The CDR3 covers 17 residues. The V end was cut by 3 bases, the J end by 6 bases, with 20 bases between. In germline, CDR1 is SNHLY, CDR2 FYNNEI.

The chain employs TRBV9 and TRBJ2-3; a weak D match, TRBD1 (6 bases). The V end lost 6 bases, the J end lost 1 base, and 15 bases lay between the germline ends. CDR3 length: 15 amino acids. Germline assignment: CDR1 SGDLS and CDR2 YYNGEE. CDR3 nucleotides: TGTGCCAGCACCACCTATGGGGGCCGCACAGATACGCAGTATTTT. Translating it yields CASTTYGGRTDTQYF.

This chain connects TRBV9 to TRBJ2-3; no clear D. CDR3 length: 14 amino acids. Trimming cost V 0 bases and J 2 bases, with 7 bases left between them. Germline V lookup: CDR1 SGDLS, CDR2 YYNGEE. The CDR3 bases are TGTGCCAGCAGCGTAGTCCTTAACACAGATACGCAGTATTTT. This encodes CASSVVLNTDTQYF.

This chain connects TRBV30 to TRBJ2-7; TRBD1 matches 7 bases. Germline V gene lookup returns CDR1 GTSNPN and CDR2 SVGIG (reference sequence). This CDR3 comprises 13 residues. The V gene end was trimmed by 1 base and the J gene end by 5 bases; junction bases not matched to a gene: 5. CDR3 sequence (DNA): TGTGCCTGGAGTGAGGGGACAGCCAACGAGCAGTACTTC. It codes for CAWSEGTANEQYF.